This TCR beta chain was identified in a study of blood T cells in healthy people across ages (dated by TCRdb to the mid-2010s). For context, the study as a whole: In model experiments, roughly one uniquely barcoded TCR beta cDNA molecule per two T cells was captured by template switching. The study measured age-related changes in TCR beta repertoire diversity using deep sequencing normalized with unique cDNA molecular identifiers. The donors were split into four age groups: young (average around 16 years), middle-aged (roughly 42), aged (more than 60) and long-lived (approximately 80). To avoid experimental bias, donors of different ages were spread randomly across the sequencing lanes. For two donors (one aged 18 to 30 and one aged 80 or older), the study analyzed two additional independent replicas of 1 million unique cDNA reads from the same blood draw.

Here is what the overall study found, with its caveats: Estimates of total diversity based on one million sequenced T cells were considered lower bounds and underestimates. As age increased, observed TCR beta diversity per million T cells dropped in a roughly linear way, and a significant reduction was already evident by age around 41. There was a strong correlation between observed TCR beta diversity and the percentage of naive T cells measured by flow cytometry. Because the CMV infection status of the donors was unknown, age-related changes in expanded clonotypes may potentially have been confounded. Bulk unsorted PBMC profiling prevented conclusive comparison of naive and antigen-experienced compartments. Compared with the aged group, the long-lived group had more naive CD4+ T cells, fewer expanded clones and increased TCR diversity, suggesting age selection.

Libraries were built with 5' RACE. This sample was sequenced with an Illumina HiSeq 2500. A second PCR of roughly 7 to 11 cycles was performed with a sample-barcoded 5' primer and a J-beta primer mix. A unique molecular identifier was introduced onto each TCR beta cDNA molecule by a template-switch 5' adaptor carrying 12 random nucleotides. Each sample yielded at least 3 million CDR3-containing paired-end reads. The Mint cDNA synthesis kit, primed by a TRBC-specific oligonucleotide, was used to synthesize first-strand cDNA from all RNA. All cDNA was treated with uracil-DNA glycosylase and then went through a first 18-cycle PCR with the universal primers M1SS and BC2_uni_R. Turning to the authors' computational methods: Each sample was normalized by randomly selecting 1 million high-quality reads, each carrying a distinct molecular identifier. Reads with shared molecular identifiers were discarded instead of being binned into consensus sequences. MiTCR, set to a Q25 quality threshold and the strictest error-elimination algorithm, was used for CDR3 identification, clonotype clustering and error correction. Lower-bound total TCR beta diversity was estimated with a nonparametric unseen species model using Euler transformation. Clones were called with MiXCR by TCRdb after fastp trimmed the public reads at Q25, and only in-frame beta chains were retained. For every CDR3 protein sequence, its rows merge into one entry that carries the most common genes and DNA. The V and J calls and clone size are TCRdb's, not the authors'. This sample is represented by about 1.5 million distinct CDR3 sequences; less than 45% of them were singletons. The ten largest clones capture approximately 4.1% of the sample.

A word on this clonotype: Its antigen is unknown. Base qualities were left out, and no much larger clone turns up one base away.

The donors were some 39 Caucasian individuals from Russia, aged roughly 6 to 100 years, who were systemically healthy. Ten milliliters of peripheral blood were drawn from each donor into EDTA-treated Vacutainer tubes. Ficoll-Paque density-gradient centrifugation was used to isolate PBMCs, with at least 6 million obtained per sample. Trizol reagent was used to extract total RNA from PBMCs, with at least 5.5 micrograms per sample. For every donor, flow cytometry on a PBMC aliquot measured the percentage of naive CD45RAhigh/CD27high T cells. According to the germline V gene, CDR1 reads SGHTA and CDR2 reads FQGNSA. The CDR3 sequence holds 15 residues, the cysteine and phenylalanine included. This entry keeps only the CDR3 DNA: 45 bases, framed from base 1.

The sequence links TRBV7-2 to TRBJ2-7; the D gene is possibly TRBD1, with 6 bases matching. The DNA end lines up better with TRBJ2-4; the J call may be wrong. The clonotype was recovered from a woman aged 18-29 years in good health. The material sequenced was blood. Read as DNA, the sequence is TGTGCCAGCAGCTTAGCTTGGGGGCGCAAAAACATTCAGTACTTC. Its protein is CASSLAWGRKNIQYF.